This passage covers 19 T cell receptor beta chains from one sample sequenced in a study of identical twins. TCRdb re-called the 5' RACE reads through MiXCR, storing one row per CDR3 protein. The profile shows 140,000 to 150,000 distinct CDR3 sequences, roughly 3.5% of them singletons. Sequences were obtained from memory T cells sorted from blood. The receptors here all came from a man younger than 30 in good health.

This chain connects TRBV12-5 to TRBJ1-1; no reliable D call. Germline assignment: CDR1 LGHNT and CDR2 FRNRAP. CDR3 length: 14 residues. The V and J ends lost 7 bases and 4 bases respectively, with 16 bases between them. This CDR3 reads CASDLGVPGTEAFF. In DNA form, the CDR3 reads TGTGCTAGTGATCTCGGGGTACCCGGCACTGAAGCTTTCTTT.

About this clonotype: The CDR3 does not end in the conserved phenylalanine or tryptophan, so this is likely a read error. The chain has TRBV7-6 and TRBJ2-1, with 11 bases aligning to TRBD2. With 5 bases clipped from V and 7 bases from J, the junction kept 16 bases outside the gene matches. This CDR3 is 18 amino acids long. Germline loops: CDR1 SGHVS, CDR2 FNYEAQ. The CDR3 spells CASSRSLAGGPSGNEQFI. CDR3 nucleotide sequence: TGTGCCAGCAGCCGTAGCTTAGCGGGAGGGCCGTCGGGGAATGAGCAGTTCATC.

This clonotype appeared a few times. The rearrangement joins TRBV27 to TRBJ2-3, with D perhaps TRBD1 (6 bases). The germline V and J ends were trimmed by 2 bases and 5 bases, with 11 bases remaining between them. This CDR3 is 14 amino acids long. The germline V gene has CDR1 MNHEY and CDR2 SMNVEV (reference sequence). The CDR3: CASSLRQGKDTQYF. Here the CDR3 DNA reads TGTGCCAGCAGTTTACGGCAGGGGAAAGATACGCAGTATTTT.

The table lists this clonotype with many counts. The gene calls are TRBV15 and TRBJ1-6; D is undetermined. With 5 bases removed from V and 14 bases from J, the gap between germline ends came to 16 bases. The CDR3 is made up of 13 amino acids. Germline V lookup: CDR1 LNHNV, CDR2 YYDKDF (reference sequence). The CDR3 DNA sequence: TGTGCCACCAGCTCTAGGGCCGGCGTCGCCCTCCACTTT. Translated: CATSSRAGVALHF.

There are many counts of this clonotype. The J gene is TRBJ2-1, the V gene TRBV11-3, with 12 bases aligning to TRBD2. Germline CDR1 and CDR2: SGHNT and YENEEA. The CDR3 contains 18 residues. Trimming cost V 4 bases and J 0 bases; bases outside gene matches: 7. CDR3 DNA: TGTGCCAGCAGCTCATGGACTAGCGGGGTGAGCTCCTACAATGAGCAGTTCTTC. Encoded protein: CASSSWTSGVSSYNEQFF.

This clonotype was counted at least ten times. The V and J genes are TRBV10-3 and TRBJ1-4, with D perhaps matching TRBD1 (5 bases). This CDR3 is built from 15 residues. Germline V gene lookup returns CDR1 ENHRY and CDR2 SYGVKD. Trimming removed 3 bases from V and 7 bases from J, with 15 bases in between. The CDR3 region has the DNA TGTGCCATCAGTGATGCGCAGGGAGGTTTTGAAAAACTGTTTTTT. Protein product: CAISDAQGGFEKLFF.

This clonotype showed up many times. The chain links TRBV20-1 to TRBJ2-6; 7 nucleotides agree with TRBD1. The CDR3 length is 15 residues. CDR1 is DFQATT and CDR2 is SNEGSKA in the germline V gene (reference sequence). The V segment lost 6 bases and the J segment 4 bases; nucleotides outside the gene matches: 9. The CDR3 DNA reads TGCAGTGCAAACAGGGGTTCCAGCGGGGCCAACGTCCTGACTTTC. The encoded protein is CSANRGSSGANVLTF.

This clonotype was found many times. The CDR3 coding sequence is TGTGCCAGCAGTCCCCGAAGCACAGGGGACTATAATTCACCCCTCCACTTT. This codes for CASSPRSTGDYNSPLHF. This chain links TRBV6-1 with TRBJ1-6, with 7 positions matching TRBD1. The CDR3 runs to 17 residues. CDR1 and CDR2 from the germline V gene are MNHNS and SASEGT. V shed 5 bases and J 3 bases; nucleotides not matched to a gene: 10.

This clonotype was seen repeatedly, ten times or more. The CDR3 coding sequence is TGTGCCAGCAGCTTAACGGCGGGAGACAATGAGCAGTTCTTC. Amino acids: CASSLTAGDNEQFF. The rearrangement links TRBV7-3 to TRBJ2-1; 7 bases are shared with TRBD2. Germline trimming cut 0 bases from V and 5 bases from J; bases unmatched to any gene: 1. Germline values: CDR1 SGHTA, CDR2 FQGTGA. CDR3 length equals 14 residues.

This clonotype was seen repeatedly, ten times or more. CDR3 DNA: TGTGCCAGCAGCTTACAACAGGGGGCGGGAAACACCATATATTTT. It translates to CASSLQQGAGNTIYF. The chain recombines TRBV7-2 with TRBJ1-3; TRBD1 aligns across 9 bases. J was trimmed by 4 bases and V by 2 bases; bases with no gene match: 3. The CDR3 sequence is 15 residues long. Germline V gives CDR1 SGHTA, CDR2 FQGNSA. The complete variable domain, with remaining parts taken from reference TRBV7-2 and TRBJ1-3, reads GAGVSQSPSNKVTEKGKDVELRCDPISGHTALYWYRQSLGQGLEFLIYFQGNSAPDKSGLPSDRFSAERTGGSVSTLTIQRTQQEDSAVYLCASSLQQGAGNTIYFGEGSWLTVV.

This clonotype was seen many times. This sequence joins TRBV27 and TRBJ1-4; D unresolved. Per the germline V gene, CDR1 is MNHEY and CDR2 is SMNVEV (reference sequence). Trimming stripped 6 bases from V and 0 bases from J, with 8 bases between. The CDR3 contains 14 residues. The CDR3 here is CASRLDATNEKLFF. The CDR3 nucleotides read TGTGCCAGCAGGTTAGATGCAACTAATGAAAAACTGTTTTTT.

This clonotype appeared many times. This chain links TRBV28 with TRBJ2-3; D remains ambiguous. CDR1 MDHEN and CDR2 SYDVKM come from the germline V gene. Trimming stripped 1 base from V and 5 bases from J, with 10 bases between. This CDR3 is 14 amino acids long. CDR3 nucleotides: TGTGCCAGCAGTTTATCTCCAGTCGGAGATACGCAGTATTTT. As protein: CASSLSPVGDTQYF.

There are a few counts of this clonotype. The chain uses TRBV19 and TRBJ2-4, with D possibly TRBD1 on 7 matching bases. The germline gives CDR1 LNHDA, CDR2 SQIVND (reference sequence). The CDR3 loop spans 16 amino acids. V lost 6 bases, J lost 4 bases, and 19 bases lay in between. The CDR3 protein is CASSGQGGGLKNIQYF. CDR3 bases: TGTGCCAGTAGCGGTCAGGGGGGCGGCCTAAAAAACATTCAGTACTTC.

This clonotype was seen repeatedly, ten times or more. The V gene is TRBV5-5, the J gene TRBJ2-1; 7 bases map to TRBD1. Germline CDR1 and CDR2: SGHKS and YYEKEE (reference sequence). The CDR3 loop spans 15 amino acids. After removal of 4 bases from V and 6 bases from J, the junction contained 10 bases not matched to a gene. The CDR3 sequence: CASSPVGQYFNEQFF. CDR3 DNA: TGTGCCAGCAGCCCGGTGGGACAGTACTTCAATGAGCAGTTCTTC.

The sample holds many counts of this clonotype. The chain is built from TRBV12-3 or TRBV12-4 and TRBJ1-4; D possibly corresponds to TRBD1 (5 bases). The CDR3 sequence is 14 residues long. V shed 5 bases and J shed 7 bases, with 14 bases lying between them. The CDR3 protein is CASSAPGLPEKLFF. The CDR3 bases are TGTGCCAGCAGTGCACCGGGACTCCCTGAAAAACTGTTTTTT.

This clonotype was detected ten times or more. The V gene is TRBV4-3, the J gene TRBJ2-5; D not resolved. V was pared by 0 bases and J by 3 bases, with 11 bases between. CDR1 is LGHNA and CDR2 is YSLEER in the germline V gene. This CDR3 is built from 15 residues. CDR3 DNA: TGCGCCAGCAGCCAAGATCTCAACAGAGAAGAGACCCAGTACTTC. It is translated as CASSQDLNREETQYF.

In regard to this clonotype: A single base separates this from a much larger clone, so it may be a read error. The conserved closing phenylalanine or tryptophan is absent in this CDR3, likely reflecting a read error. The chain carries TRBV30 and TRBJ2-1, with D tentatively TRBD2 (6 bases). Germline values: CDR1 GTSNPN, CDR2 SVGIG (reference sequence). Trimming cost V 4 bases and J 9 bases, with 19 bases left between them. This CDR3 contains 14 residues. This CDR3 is CAWTPASVSGEQFS. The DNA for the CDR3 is TGTGCCTGGACCCCGGCTAGCGTCTCTGGTGAGCAGTTCTCC.

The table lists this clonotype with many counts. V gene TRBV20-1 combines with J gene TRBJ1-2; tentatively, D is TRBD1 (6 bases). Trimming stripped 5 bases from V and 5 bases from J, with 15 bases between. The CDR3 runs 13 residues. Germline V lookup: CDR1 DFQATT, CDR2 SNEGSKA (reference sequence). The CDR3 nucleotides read TGCAGTGCTCCTCAACAGGGAGGGTATGGCTACACCTTC. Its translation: CSAPQQGGYGYTF.

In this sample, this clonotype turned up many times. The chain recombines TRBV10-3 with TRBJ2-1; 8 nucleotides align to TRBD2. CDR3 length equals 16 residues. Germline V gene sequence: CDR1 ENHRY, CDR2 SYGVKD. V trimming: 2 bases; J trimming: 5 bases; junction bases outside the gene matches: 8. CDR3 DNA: TGTGCCATCAGTGAGCTAGAGCGGGAGATTGACAATGAGCAGTTCTTC. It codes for CAISELEREIDNEQFF.